Below, 19 T cell receptor beta chains from the same sample are listed, as sequenced in a study of blood T cells in healthy people across ages. A second PCR, run for 7 to 11 cycles, used a sample-barcoded 5' primer plus a J-beta primer mix. A single record per CDR3 protein comes from TCRdb applying MiXCR to the 5' RACE reads. The table shows fewer than 900,000 distinct CDR3 sequences, with roughly 35% occurring only once. Sample: blood. These receptors originate from a young man in good health.

The rearrangement links TRBV20-1 to TRBJ1-1, with D perhaps TRBD1 (6 bases). The germline V and J ends were trimmed by 6 bases and 5 bases, with 22 bases remaining between them. CDR1 and CDR2 from the germline V gene are DFQATT and SNEGSKA (reference sequence). The CDR3 is 15 residues long. This chain's CDR3 is CSARSRGGGRTEAFF. DNA for the CDR3: TGCAGTGCCAGATCTAGGGGAGGGGGGAGGACTGAAGCTTTCTTT.

J is TRBJ1-2 and V is TRBV6-6, with TRBD1 matching 8 bases. The CDR3 runs to 16 residues. The V gene's germline CDR1 is MNHNY and CDR2 SVGAGI (reference sequence). The trim removed 6 bases at V and 1 base at J, leaving 10 bases unmatched. CDR3 DNA sequence: TGTGCCAGCAGCCAAACTGGACAGGGCGTTAACTATGGCTACACCTTC. It is translated as CASSQTGQGVNYGYTF.

The rearrangement joins TRBV4-1 to TRBJ1-1, with D perhaps matching TRBD1 (5 bases). The CDR3 has 15 residues. Germline CDR1 MGHRA, CDR2 YSYEKL. V was cut by 1 base and J by 0 bases, with 9 bases left in between. For the CDR3, the DNA is TGCGCCAGCAGCCAAGTGGCAGGGTTGAACACTGAAGCTTTCTTT. The encoded protein is CASSQVAGLNTEAFF.

This clonotype has at least ten counts. The CDR3 nucleotides read TGTGCCAGCAGCTTAGGTGGAGTTCGGAACACTGAAGCTTTCTTT. This encodes CASSLGGVRNTEAFF. This chain joins TRBV7-2 and TRBJ1-1; D remains unclear. The CDR3 has 15 residues. Trimming shortened V by 1 base and J by 1 base, and 10 bases separated the two germline ends. Germline V lookup: CDR1 SGHTA, CDR2 FQGNSA.

A few counts support this clonotype. The chain links TRBV4-2 to TRBJ1-2, with no clear D. Trimming removed 0 bases from V and 4 bases from J, with 18 bases in between. This CDR3 is 17 amino acids long. CDR1 is LGHNA and CDR2 is YNFKEQ in the germline V gene. The CDR3 region is CASSQDLFVGFGYGYTF. DNA for the CDR3: TGTGCCAGCAGCCAAGATCTTTTTGTGGGCTTCGGCTATGGCTACACCTTC.

The chain employs TRBV7-2 and TRBJ2-3; D is uncertain. The CDR3 spans 14 residues. Looked up from germline, CDR1 is SGHTA and CDR2 is FQGNSA. Deletions cut 4 bases from V and 2 bases from J, with 10 bases between. CDR3 protein: CASSSLGHTDTQYF. The DNA for the CDR3 is TGTGCCAGCAGCTCCCTGGGCCACACAGATACGCAGTATTTT.

V usage is TRBV27 and J usage is TRBJ2-1, with a weak D call TRBD1 (6 bases). The germline gives CDR1 MNHEY, CDR2 SMNVEV (reference sequence). The CDR3 runs to 14 residues. The germline V and J ends were trimmed by 6 bases and 5 bases, with 14 bases remaining between them. The CDR3 DNA is TGTGCCAGCAGAGGGACATACGAGAACAATGAGCAGTTCTTC. It codes for CASRGTYENNEQFF.

The chain joins TRBV12-3 or TRBV12-4 to TRBJ1-1; D is possibly TRBD1 (5 bases). CDR3 length equals 12 residues. V lost 2 bases, J lost 10 bases, and 11 bases lay in between. The CDR3 region is CASSLLGAGAFF. CDR3 coding DNA: TGTGCCAGCAGTTTACTAGGGGCTGGAGCTTTCTTT.

The rearrangement joins TRBV4-1 to TRBJ2-7, with 8 bases identical to TRBD2. The closer fit of TRBJ2-4 to the DNA end suggests the J call may be wrong. The germline CDR1 and CDR2 sequences are MGHRA and YSYEKL. The CDR3 covers 15 residues. DNA for the CDR3: TGCGCCAGCAGCCAAGACCGACGCGGGGGGAACATTCAGTACTTC. This encodes CASSQDRRGGNIQYF.

CDR3 in DNA: TGCGCCAGCACCTACGCAGATACGCAGTATTTT. Protein product: CASTYADTQYF. The chain is built from TRBV5-1 and TRBJ2-3; D call uncertain. The germline V gene encodes CDR1 SGHRS and CDR2 YFSETQ. V dropped 6 bases and J dropped 4 bases, with 6 bases sitting between them. The CDR3 sequence is 11 residues long. The full variable domain, with the rest looked up from reference TRBV5-1 and TRBJ2-3, is KAGVTQTPRYLIKTRGQQVTLSCSPISGHRSVSWYQQTPGQGLQFLFEYFSETQRNKGNFPGRFSGRQFSNSRSEMNVSTLELGDSALYLCASTYADTQYFGPGTRLTVL.

V and J are TRBV6-5 and TRBJ1-5, with 7 bases that match TRBD1. With V trimmed by 0 bases and J by 0 bases, 8 bases remained unmatched. The germline CDR1 and CDR2 sequences are MNHEY and SVGAGI. The CDR3 has 18 amino acids. The CDR3, as DNA: TGTGCCAGCAGTTACTCGAACAGGGGCCGGTATAGCAATCAGCCCCAGCATTTT. Translating gives CASSYSNRGRYSNQPQHF.

This chain connects TRBV10-3 to TRBJ2-1; the D gene is possibly TRBD2 (5 bases). Germline CDR1 and CDR2: ENHRY and SYGVKD. The V gene lost 7 bases and the J gene lost 13 bases, with 17 bases spanning the gap. The CDR3 is 12 residues long. The CDR3 sequence: CAIKGSGETQFF. The CDR3 DNA sequence: TGTGCCATCAAAGGGAGTGGGGAGACCCAGTTCTTC.

V gene TRBV12-3 or TRBV12-4 combines with J gene TRBJ1-2, with D uncertain. This CDR3 is 14 amino acids long. With 5 bases removed from V and 8 bases from J, the gap between germline ends came to 18 bases. CDR3 loop: CASSPALLGRGYTF. The CDR3 nucleotides read TGTGCCAGCAGTCCGGCCTTACTTGGACGGGGCTACACCTTC.

This chain joins TRBV28 and TRBJ1-2; D might be TRBD1 (6 bases). Per the germline V gene, CDR1 is MDHEN and CDR2 is SYDVKM. Trimming took 5 bases from V and 2 from J, leaving 12 bases between them. The CDR3 has 14 residues. The CDR3 DNA sequence: TGTGCCAGCAGTCCTCCAGGGGTGAACTATGGCTACACCTTC. Its protein product is CASSPPGVNYGYTF.

The chain employs TRBV20-1 and TRBJ1-1; D is ambiguous. V was trimmed by 6 bases and J by 4 bases, leaving 21 bases between them. The CDR3 loop spans 15 amino acids. Germline V lookup: CDR1 DFQATT, CDR2 SNEGSKA (reference sequence). This chain's CDR3 is CSALRPASSGTEAFF. Here the CDR3 DNA reads TGCAGTGCCCTCCGGCCGGCCTCCTCGGGCACTGAAGCTTTCTTT.

This clonotype was detected many times. This chain links TRBV12-3 or TRBV12-4 with TRBJ1-5; TRBD1 agrees at 8 bases. The trim removed 4 bases at V and 5 bases at J, leaving 4 bases unmatched. The CDR3 loop spans 14 amino acids. CDR3 DNA sequence: TGTGCCAGCAGTTCGGGACAGGCGTATCAGCCCCAGCATTTT. Translation: CASSSGQAYQPQHF.

Here the CDR3 reads CSVDVRDRDLYNEQFF. CDR3 in DNA: TGCAGCGTTGACGTGCGGGACAGGGACCTTTACAATGAGCAGTTCTTC. The chain links TRBV29-1 to TRBJ2-1, with 9 nucleotides matching TRBD1. The CDR3 runs to 16 residues. The germline V gene has CDR1 SQVTM and CDR2 ANQGSEA. The junction had 10 bases not matched to a gene; V was cut back by 3 bases and J by 4 bases.

V and J are TRBV20-1 and TRBJ1-4; D possibly corresponds to TRBD1 (5 bases). This CDR3 contains 16 residues. V shed 0 bases and J shed 7 bases, with 18 bases lying between them. The germline CDR1 and CDR2 sequences are DFQATT and SNEGSKA (reference sequence). Here the CDR3 DNA reads TGCAGTGCTAGAGATTTAATGTCGGGACCCCTTGAAAAACTGTTTTTT. Translating gives CSARDLMSGPLEKLFF.

A remark on this clonotype: A clone one base away is much larger, so this may be a read error. V is TRBV9 and J is TRBJ2-1; 11 nucleotides match TRBD2. Trimming at V came to 2 bases and at J to 6 bases, leaving 4 bases not matched to a gene. Germline assignment: CDR1 SGDLS and CDR2 YYNGEE. The CDR3 covers 15 residues. The CDR3 is CASSVSSGGRNEQFF. Here the CDR3 DNA reads TGTGCCAGCAGCGTTTCTAGCGGGGGGCGCAATGAGCAGTTCTTC.